This TCR beta chain derives from a study of cytomegalovirus exposure and HLA in healthy donors. Whole-study results and caveats: In a later analysis, common viral pathogens appeared linked to several of the most significant clusters. HLA-A and HLA-B allele assignments for most subjects were reportedly predicted accurately using TCR beta sequences. Within an earlier analysis, most TCR beta V segments proved productive either about 90% or about 30% of the time.

Turning to this clone: Its target is unknown.

The V gene lost 3 bases and the J gene lost 2 bases, with 11 bases spanning the gap. The CDR3 is 14 residues long. CDR1 and CDR2 from the germline V gene are SGHDT and YYEEEE. The PCR was carried out with 60 Vbeta primers and 13 Jbeta primers. TCRdb keeps only in-frame clones here, not all; method: immunoSEQ multiplex PCR. Of some 120,000 clones listed, 70% to 80% were seen once; the top ten hold under 9.5%. V gene TRBV5-6 combines with J gene TRBJ1-2; TRBD1 might be the D (5 bases). Sequencing input: PBMCs. This receptor was identified in a woman in her 50s in good health and CMV-seropositive. The CDR3 nucleotides read TGTGCCAGCAGCTCCGGGACTTCAAACTATGGCTACACCTTC. This codes for CASSSGTSNYGYTF.